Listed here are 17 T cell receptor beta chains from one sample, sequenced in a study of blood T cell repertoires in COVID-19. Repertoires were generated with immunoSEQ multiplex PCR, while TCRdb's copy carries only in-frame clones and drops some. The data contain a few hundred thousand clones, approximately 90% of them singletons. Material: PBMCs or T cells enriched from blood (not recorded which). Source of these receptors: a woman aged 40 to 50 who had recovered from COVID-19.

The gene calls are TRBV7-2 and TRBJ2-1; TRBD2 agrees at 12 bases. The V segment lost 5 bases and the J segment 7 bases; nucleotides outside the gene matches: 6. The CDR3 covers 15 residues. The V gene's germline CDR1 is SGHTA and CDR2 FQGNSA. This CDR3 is CASSEGGLAGNEQFF. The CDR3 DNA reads TGTGCCAGCAGCGAGGGAGGACTAGCGGGGAATGAGCAGTTCTTC.

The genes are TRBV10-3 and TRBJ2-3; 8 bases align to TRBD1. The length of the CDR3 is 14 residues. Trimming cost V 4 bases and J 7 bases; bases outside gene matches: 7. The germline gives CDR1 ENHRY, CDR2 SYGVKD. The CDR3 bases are TGTGCCATCAGTGGGGCAGGGGGCGTATATACGCAGTATTTT. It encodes CAISGAGGVYTQYF.

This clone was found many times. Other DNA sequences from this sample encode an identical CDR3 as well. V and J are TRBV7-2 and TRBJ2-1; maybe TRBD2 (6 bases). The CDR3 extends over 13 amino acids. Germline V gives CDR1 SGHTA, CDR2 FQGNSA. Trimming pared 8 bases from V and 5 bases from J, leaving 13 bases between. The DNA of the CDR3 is TGTGCCAGCGCAAAAGGAGGGAACAATGAGCAGTTCTTC. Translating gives CASAKGGNNEQFF.

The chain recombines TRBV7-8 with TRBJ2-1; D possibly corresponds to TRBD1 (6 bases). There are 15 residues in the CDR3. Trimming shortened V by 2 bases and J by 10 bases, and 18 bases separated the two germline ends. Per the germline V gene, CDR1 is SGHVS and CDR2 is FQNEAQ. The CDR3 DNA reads TGTGCCAGCAGCTTATCTGGGCAGGCAAGGGGGGAGCAGTTCTTC. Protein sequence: CASSLSGQARGEQFF.

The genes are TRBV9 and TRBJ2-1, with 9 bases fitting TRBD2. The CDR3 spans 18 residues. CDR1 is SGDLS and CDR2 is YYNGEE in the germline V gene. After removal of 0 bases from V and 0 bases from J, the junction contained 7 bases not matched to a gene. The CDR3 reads CASSVASGGLTSYNEQFF. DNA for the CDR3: TGTGCCAGCAGCGTAGCCAGCGGGGGGCTCACCTCCTACAATGAGCAGTTCTTC.

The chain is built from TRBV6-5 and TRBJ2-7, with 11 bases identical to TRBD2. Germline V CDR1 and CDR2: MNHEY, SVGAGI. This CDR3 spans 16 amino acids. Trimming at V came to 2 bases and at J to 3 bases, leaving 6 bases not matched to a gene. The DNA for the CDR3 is TGTGCCAGCAGTTACCCTCTGACTAGCGGGAACTACGAGCAGTACTTC. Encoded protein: CASSYPLTSGNYEQYF.

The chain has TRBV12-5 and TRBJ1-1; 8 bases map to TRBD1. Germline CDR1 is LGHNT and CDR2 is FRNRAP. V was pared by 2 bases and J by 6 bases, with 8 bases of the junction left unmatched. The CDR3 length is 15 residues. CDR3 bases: TGTGCTAGTGGTTTGTTTCCAGGGGGCGACGCTGAAGCTTTCTTT. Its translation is CASGLFPGGDAEAFF.

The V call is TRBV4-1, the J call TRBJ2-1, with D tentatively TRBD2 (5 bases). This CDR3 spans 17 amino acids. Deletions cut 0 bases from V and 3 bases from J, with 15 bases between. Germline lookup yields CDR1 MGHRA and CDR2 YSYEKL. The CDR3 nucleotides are TGCGCCAGCAGCCAAGAATCTCTGGAGGCATTCTACAATGAGCAGTTCTTC. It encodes CASSQESLEAFYNEQFF.

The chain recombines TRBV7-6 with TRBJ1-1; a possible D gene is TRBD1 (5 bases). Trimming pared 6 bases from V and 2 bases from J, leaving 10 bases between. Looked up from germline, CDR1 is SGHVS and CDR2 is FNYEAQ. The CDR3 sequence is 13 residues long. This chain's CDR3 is CASRQDSNTEAFF. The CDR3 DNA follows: TGTGCCAGCAGACAAGACAGTAACACTGAAGCTTTCTTT.

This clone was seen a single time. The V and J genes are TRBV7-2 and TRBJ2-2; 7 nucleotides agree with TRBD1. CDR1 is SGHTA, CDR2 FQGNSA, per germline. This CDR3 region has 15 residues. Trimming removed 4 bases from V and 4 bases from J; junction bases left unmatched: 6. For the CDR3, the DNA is TGTGCCAGCAGCTCCTGGACAGGAGGCACCGGGGAGCTGTTTTTT. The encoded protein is CASSSWTGGTGELFF.

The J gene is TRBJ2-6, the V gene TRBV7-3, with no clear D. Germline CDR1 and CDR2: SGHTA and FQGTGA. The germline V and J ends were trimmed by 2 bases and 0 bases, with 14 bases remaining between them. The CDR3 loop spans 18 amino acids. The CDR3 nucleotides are TGTGCCAGCAGCTTATCACCGGGTCGAGACTCTGGGGCCAACGTCCTGACTTTC. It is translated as CASSLSPGRDSGANVLTF.

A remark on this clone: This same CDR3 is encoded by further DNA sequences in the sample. The CDR3 coding sequence is TGTGCCAGTAGTACGGGACAGGGAAACGAGCAGTACTTC. Its protein product is CASSTGQGNEQYF. V usage is TRBV19 and J usage is TRBJ2-7, with 9 bases identical to TRBD1. Germline V CDR1 and CDR2: LNHDA, SQIVND (reference sequence). V trimming: 4 bases; J trimming: 5 bases; junction bases outside the gene matches: 3. The CDR3 is 13 residues long. Looking up the rest from reference TRBV19 and TRBJ2-7 gives the full variable domain: DGGITQSPKYLFRKEGQNVTLSCEQNLNHDAMYWYRQDPGQGLRLIYYSQIVNDFQKGDIAEGYSVSREKKESFPLTVTSAQKNPTAFYLCASSTGQGNEQYFGPGTRLTVT.

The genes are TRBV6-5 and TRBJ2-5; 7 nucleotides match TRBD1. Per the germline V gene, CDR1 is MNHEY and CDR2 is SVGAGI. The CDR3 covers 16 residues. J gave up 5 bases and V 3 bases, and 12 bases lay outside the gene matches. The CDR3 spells CASSYTSGQLGETQYF. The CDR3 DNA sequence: TGTGCCAGCAGTTATACCTCGGGACAGTTGGGGGAGACCCAGTACTTC.

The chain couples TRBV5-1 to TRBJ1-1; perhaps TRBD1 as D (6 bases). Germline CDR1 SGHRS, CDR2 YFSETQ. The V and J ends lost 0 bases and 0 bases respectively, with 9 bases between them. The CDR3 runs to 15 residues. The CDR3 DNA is TGCGCCAGCAGCTTGGGACAGGTGTTGAACACTGAAGCTTTCTTT. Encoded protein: CASSLGQVLNTEAFF. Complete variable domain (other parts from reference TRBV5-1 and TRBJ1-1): KAGVTQTPRYLIKTRGQQVTLSCSPISGHRSVSWYQQTPGQGLQFLFEYFSETQRNKGNFPGRFSGRQFSNSRSEMNVSTLELGDSALYLCASSLGQVLNTEAFFGQGTRLTVV.

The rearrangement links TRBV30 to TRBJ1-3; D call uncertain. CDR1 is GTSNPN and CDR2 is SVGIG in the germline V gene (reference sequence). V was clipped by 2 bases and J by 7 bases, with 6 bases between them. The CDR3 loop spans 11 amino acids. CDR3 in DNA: TGTGCCTGGAGTCCTCCGAACACCATATATTTT. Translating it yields CAWSPPNTIYF.

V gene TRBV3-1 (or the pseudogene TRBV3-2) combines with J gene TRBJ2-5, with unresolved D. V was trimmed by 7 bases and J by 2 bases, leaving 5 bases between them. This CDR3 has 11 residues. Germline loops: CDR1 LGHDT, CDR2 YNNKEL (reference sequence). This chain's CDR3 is CASTLQETQYF. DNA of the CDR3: TGTGCCAGCACCCTACAAGAGACCCAGTACTTC.

For the CDR3, the DNA is TGTGCCAGTAGTTATTACAATGAGCAGTTCTTC. Amino acids: CASSYYNEQFF. The gene calls are TRBV19 and TRBJ2-1; D remains unclear. The germline V gene encodes CDR1 LNHDA and CDR2 SQIVND (reference sequence). CDR3 length equals 11 residues. Trimming pared 5 bases from V and 4 bases from J, leaving 3 bases between.